The rows below give T cell receptor beta chains drawn from one sample of a study of blood T cells in healthy people across ages. TCRdb processed the 5' RACE reads anew with MiXCR; each CDR3 protein has one entry. The sample comprises about 680,000 distinct CDR3 sequences, 45% to 50% of which are singletons, and roughly a third rests with the top ten. The sample taken for sequencing was blood. Receptors originate from a woman aged 55-69 years in good health. Both conserved end residues are part of each CDR3. The order of the fields is CDR3 protein, CDR3 DNA, V gene, clone size, J gene, D gene. D genes are given only for firm matches. Expanded clones are given a class, and other clones once, few, many or no size at all.

CASRDVRVGAAYEQYF TGTGCCAGCAGAGATGTTCGGGTGGGGGCGGCGTACGAGCAGTACTTC TRBV2 - TRBJ2-7 -
CASSYSSGQGYNEQFF TGTGCCAGCAGCTATTCGTCGGGACAGGGTTACAATGAGCAGTTCTTC TRBV16 - TRBJ2-1 TRBD1
CASSHPGQNNYGYTF TGTGCCAGCAGCCACCCGGGACAGAATAACTATGGCTACACCTTC TRBV3-1 - TRBJ1-2 TRBD1
CASSYSTVAPEQYF TGTGCCAGCAGCTACTCGACGGTCGCACCTGAGCAGTACTTC TRBV6-5 - TRBJ2-7 -
CASSPPLGDYGYTF TGTGCCAGCTCCCCCCCCTTGGGTGACTATGGCTACACCTTC TRBV25-1 - TRBJ1-2 -
CASSWVRGTYEQYF TGCGCCAGCAGTTGGGTCAGGGGGACCTACGAGCAGTACTTC TRBV5-1 - TRBJ2-7 TRBD1
CASSPSSSYNERFF TGCGCCAGCAGCCCCTCCAGCTCCTACAATGAGCGGTTCTTC TRBV5-1 - TRBJ2-1 -
CASSARGSNEKLFF TGTGCCAGCAGCGCCAGGGGGTCTAATGAAAAACTGTTTTTT TRBV7-9 few TRBJ1-4 TRBD1
CSGQPLGTEAFF TGCAGCGGTCAGCCCCTAGGCACTGAAGCTTTCTTT TRBV29-1 - TRBJ1-1 -
CASSLRELRGNEQFF TGTGCCAGCAGCTTGCGAGAATTGAGGGGTAATGAGCAGTTCTTC TRBV7-3 - TRBJ2-1 -
CSARDPTGRTLSYEQYF TGCAGTGCTAGAGATCCCACCGGGCGGACTCTTTCCTACGAGCAGTACTTC TRBV20-1 - TRBJ2-7 -
CAISIASGRLEQFF TGTGCCATCAGTATAGCTAGCGGGAGGCTTGAGCAGTTCTTC TRBV10-3 - TRBJ2-1 TRBD2
CSAATSENSYEQYF TGCAGTGCTGCGACTAGCGAAAACTCCTACGAGCAGTACTTC TRBV20-1 - TRBJ2-7 TRBD2
CASNPGSSYEQFF TGTGCCAGCAACCCCGGGAGCTCCTACGAGCAGTTCTTC TRBV27 - TRBJ2-1 -
CASSEALLGNSPLHF TGTGCCAGCAGTGAAGCGCTTCTCGGTAATTCACCCCTCCACTTT TRBV2 once TRBJ1-6 -
CASSLRRGEGGEAFF TGTGCCAGCAGCTTGAGGAGAGGCGAGGGGGGTGAAGCTTTCTTT TRBV5-5 few TRBJ1-1 -
CSARDGSQGYPYEQYF TGCAGTGCTAGAGATGGGAGTCAGGGTTACCCTTACGAGCAGTACTTC TRBV20-1 few TRBJ2-7 -